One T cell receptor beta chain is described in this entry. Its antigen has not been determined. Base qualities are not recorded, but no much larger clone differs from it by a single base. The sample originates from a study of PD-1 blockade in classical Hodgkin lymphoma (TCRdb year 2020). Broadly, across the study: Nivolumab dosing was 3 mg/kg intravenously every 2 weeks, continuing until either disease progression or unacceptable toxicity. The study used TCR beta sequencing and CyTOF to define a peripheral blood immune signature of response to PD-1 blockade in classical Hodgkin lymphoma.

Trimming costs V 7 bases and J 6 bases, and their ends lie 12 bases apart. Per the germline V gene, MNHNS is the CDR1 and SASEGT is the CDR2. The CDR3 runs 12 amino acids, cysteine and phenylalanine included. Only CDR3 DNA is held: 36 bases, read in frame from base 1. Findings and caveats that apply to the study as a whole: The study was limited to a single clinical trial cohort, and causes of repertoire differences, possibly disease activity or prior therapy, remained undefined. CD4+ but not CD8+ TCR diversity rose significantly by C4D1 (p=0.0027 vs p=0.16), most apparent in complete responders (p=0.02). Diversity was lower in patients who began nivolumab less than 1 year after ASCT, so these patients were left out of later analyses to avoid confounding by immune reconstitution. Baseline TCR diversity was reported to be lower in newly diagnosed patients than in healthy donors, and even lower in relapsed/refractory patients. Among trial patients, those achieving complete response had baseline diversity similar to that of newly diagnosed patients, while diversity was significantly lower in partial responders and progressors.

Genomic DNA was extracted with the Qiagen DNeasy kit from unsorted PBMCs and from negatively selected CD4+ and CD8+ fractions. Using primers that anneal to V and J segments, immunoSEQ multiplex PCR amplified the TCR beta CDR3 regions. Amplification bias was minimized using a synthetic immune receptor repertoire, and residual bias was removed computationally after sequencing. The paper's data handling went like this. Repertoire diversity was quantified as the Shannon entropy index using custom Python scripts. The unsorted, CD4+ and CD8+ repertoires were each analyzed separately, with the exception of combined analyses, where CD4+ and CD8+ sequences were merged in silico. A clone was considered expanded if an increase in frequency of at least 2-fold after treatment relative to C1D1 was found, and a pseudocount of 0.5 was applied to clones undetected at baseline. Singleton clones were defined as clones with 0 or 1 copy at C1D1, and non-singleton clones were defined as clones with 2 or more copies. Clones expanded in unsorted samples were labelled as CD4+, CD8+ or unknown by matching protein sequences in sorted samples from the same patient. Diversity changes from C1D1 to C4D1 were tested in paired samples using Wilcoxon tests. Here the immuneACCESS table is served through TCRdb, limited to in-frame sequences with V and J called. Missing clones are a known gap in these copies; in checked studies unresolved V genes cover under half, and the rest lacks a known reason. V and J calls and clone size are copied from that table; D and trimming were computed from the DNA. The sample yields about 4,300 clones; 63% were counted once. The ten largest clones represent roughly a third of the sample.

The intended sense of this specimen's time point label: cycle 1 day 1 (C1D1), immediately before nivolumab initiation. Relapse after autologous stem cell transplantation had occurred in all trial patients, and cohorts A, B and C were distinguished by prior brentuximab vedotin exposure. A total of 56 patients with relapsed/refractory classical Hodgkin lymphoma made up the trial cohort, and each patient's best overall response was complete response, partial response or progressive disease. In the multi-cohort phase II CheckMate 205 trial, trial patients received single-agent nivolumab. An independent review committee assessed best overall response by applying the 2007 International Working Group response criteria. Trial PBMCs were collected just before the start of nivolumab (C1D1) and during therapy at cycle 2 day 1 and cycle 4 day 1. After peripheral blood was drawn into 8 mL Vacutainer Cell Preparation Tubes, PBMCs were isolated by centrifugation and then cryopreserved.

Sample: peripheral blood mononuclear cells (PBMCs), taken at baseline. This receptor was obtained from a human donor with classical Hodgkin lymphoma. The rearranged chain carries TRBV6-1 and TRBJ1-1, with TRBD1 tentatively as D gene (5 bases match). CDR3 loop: CASTGRGAEAFF. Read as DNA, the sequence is TGTGCCAGCACCGGACGAGGGGCTGAAGCTTTCTTT.